Listed here are 2 T cell receptor beta chains from one sample, sequenced in a study of cytomegalovirus exposure and HLA in healthy donors. PCR used 60 Vbeta primers and 13 Jbeta primers. Sequencing used immunoSEQ multiplex PCR; TCRdb keeps in-frame clones, though not all of them. The sample holds about 110,000 clones; around 79% are singletons and the top ten take approximately 1.3%. The specimen sequenced was PBMCs. The receptors were sampled from a woman in her thirties in good health and CMV-seronegative.

This clone was detected only once. The CDR3 bases are TGTGCCAGCAGCTTAGGCCTCGGGGTGGCCTACGAGCAGTACTTC. Its protein product is CASSLGLGVAYEQYF. The chain is built from TRBV7-9 and TRBJ2-7; D may be TRBD2 (5 bases). Germline values: CDR1 SEHNR, CDR2 FQNEAQ (reference sequence). The V end was cut by 1 base, the J end by 2 bases, with 12 bases between. The CDR3 is 15 residues long.

This sequence joins TRBV28 and TRBJ1-1; D is unclear. The germline V gene encodes CDR1 MDHEN and CDR2 SYDVKM. The V end lost 4 bases, the J end lost 8 bases, and 14 bases lay between the germline ends. CDR3 length: 13 amino acids. The chain's CDR3 is CASSSRLLGEAFF. CDR3 coding DNA: TGTGCCAGCAGTTCCCGACTACTCGGGGAAGCTTTCTTT.